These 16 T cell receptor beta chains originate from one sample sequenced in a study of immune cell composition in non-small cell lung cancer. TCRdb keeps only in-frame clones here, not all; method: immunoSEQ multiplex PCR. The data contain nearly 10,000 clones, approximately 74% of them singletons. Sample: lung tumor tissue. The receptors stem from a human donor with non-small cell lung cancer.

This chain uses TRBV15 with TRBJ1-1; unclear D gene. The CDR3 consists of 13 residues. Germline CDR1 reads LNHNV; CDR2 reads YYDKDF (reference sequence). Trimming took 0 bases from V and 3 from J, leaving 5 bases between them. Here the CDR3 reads CATSRDLHTEAFF. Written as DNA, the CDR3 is TGTGCCACCAGCAGAGATCTGCACACTGAAGCTTTCTTT.

The CDR3 bases are TGTGCCAGCAGCTTAGCGTGGCAAGAGACCCAGTACTTC. Translation: CASSLAWQETQYF. The chain employs TRBV7-9 and TRBJ2-5; D is undetermined. The CDR3 spans 13 residues. Germline V gene data show CDR1 as SEHNR and CDR2 as FQNEAQ (reference sequence). The ends were cut back, 0 bases at V and 2 bases at J, with 4 bases in the middle. Using reference TRBV7-9 and TRBJ2-5 for the parts outside the CDR3, the full variable domain is DTGVSQNPRHKITKRGQNVTFRCDPISEHNRLYWYRQTLGQGPEFLTYFQNEAQLEKSRLLSDRFSAERPKGSFSTLEIQRTEQGDSAMYLCASSLAWQETQYFGPGTRLLVL.

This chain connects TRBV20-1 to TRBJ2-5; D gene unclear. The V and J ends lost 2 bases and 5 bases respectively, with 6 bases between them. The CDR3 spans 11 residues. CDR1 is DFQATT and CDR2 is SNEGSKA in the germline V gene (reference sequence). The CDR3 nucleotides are TGCAGTGCTAGACGGACGGAGACCCAGTACTTC. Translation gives CSARRTETQYF.

As DNA, the CDR3 is TGTGCCAGCTCGCCGGACAATACCTACGAGCAGTACTTC. Translating it yields CASSPDNTYEQYF. The V call is TRBV18, the J call TRBJ2-7; tentatively, D is TRBD1 (5 bases). CDR1 is KGHSH and CDR2 is LQKENI in the germline V gene. V lost 6 bases to trimming and J lost 2 bases, with 11 bases between them. The CDR3 contains 13 residues.

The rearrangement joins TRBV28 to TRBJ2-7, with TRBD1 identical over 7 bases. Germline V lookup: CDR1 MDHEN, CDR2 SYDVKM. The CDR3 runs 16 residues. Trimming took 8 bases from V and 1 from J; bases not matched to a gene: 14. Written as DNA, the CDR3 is TGTGCCAGCCCCCCTACAGGGGACCTGGGATCCTACGAGCAGTACTTC. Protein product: CASPPTGDLGSYEQYF.

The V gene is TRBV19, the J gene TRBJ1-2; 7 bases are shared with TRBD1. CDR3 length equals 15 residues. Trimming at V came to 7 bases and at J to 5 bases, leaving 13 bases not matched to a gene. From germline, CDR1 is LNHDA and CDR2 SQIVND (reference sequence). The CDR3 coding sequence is TGTGCCAGTAATGAGGGGCAGGGGACAGCTTATGGCTACACCTTC. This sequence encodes CASNEGQGTAYGYTF.

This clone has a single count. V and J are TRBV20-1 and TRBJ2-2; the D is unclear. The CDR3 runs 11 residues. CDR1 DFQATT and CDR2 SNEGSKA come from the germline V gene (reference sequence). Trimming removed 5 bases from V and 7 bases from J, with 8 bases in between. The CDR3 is CSAGRGGELFF. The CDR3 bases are TGCAGTGCTGGGCGAGGCGGGGAGCTGTTTTTT.

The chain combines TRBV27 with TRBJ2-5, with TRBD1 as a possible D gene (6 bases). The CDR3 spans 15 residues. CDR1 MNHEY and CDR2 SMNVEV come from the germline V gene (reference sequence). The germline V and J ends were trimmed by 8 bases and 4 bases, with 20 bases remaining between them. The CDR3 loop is CASAASPGVRETQYF. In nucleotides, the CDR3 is TGTGCCAGCGCTGCGAGTCCAGGGGTAAGAGAGACCCAGTACTTC.

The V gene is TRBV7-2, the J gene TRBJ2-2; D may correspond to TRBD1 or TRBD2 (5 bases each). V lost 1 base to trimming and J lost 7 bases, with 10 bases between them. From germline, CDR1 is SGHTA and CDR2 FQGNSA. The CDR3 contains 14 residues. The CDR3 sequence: CASSLGGGIGELFF. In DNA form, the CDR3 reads TGTGCCAGCAGCTTAGGTGGGGGAATCGGGGAGCTGTTTTTT.

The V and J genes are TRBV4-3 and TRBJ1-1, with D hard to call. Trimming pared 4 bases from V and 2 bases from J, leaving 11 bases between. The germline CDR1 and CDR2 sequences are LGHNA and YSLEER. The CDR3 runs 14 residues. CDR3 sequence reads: CASSLFSVNTEAFF. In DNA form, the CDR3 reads TGCGCCAGCAGCCTCTTCTCTGTAAACACTGAAGCTTTCTTT.

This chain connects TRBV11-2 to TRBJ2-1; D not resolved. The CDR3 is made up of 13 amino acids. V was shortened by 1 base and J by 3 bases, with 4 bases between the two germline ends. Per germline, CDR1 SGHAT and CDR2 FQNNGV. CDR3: CASSLGVYNEQFF. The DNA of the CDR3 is TGTGCCAGCAGCTTAGGCGTCTACAATGAGCAGTTCTTC.

The CDR3 DNA reads TGTGCCAGCAGCGGGGGACAGGGTGGCTATGGCTACACCTTC. It is translated as CASSGGQGGYGYTF. The rearrangement links TRBV11-3 to TRBJ1-2; TRBD1 matches at 9 bases. The CDR3 loop spans 14 amino acids. J was trimmed by 4 bases and V by 5 bases; bases with no gene match: 5. Germline lookup yields CDR1 SGHNT and CDR2 YENEEA.

This chain's CDR3 is CASSQGDSTGELFF. CDR3 DNA: TGTGCCAGCAGCCAAGGAGATAGCACCGGGGAGCTGTTTTTT. This sequence joins TRBV4-2 and TRBJ2-2; D gene uncertain. In germline, CDR1 is LGHNA, CDR2 YNFKEQ. The CDR3 is made up of 14 amino acids. Deletions cut 1 base from V and 4 bases from J, with 7 bases between.

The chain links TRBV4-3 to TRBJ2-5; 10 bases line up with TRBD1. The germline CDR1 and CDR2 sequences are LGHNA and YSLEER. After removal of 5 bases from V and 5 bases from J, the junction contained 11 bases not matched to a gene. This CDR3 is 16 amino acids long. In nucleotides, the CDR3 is TGCGCCAGCAGCTCGAGGGACAGGGGCGCGGGGGAGACCCAGTACTTC. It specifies CASSSRDRGAGETQYF.

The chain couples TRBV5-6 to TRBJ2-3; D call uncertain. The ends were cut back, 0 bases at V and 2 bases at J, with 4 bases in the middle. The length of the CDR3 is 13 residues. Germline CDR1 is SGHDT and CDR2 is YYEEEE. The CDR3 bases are TGTGCCAGCAGCTTGGTCTACACAGATACGCAGTATTTT. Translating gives CASSLVYTDTQYF. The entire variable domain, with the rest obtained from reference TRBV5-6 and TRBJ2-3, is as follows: DAGVTQSPTHLIKTRGQQVTLRCSPKSGHDTVSWYQQALGQGPQFIFQYYEEEERQRGNFPDRFSGHQFPNYSSELNVNALLLGDSALYLCASSLVYTDTQYFGPGTRLTVL.

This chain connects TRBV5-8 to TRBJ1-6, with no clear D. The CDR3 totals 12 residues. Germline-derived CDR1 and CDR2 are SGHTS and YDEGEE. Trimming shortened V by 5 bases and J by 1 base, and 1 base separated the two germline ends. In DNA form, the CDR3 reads TGTGCCAGCAGTTCCTATAATTCACCCCTCCACTTT. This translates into CASSSYNSPLHF.